This T cell receptor (beta chain) is from a study of T cell repertoires in cytomegalovirus infection. Study-level findings and limits: Summed frequency of public TCR beta families distinguished CMV carriers with the relevant HLA.

TCRdb used MiXCR to reprocess the reads, holding one entry per CDR3 protein. Of approximately 730,000 distinct CDR3 sequences listed, roughly 33% are singletons. About this clonotype itself: Its antigen is currently unknown.

The starting material was cultured PBMCs, obtained from culture after CMV antigen stimulation. The receptor's source is a human donor in good health (CMV status not recorded). Some clones in this sample may be carry-over from other donors' samples.

The CDR3 is CAISITSGTQFF. The CDR3 DNA sequence: TGTGCCATCAGCATTACTAGCGGGACACAGTTCTTC. V is TRBV10-3 and J is TRBJ2-1; TRBD2 matches 10 bases. This CDR3 spans 12 amino acids. Germline CDR1 and CDR2: ENHRY and SYGVKD. After removal of 6 bases from V and 13 bases from J, the junction contained 6 bases not matched to a gene.